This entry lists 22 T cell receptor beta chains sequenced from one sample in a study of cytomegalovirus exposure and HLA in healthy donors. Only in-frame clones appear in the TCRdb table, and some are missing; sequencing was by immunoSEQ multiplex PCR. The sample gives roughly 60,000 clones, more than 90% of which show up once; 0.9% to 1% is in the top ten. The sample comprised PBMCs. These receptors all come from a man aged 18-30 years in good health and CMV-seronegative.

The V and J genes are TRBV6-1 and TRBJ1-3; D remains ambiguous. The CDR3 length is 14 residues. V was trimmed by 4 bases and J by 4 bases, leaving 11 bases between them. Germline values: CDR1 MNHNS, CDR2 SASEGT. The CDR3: CASSADTTGNTIYF. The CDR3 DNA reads TGTGCCAGCAGTGCCGACACCACCGGAAACACCATATATTTT.

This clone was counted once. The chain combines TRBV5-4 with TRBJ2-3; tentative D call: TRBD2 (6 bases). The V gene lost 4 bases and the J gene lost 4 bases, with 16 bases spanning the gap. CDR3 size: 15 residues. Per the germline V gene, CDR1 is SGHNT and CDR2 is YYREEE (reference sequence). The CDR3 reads CASSPYGGEADTQYF. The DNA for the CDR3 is TGTGCCAGCAGCCCTTATGGAGGGGAGGCAGATACGCAGTATTTT.

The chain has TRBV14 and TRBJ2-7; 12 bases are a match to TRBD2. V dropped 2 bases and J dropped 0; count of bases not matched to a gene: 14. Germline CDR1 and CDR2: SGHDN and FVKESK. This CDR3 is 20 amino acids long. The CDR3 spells CASSQTTSGRPAQYSYEQYF. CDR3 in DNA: TGTGCCAGCAGCCAAACTACTAGCGGGAGGCCCGCTCAGTACTCCTACGAGCAGTACTTC.

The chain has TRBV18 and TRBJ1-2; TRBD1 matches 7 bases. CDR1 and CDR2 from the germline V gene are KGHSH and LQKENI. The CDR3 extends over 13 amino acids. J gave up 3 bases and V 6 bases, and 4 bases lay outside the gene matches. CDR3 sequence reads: CASSTRGDYGYTF. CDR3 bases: TGTGCCAGCTCGACCAGGGGGGACTATGGCTACACCTTC.

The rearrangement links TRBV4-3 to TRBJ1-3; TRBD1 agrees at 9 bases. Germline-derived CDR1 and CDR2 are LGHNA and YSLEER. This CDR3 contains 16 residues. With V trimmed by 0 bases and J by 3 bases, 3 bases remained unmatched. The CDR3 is CASSQDYRGLGNTIYF. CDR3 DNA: TGCGCCAGCAGCCAAGACTACAGGGGGCTTGGAAACACCATATATTTT.

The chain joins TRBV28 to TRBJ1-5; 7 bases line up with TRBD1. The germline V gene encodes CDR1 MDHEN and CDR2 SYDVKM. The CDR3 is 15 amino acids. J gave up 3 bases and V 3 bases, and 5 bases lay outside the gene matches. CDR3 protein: CASSFGGQDNQPQHF. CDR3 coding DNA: TGTGCCAGCAGTTTCGGAGGACAGGACAATCAGCCCCAGCATTTT.

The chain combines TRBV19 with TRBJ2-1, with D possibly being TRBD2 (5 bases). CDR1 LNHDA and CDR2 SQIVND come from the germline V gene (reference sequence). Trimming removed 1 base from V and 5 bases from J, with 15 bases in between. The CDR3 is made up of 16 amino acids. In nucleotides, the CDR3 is TGTGCCAGTAGTATAGCGGTAGGACTCTACCACAATGAGCAGTTCTTC. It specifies CASSIAVGLYHNEQFF.

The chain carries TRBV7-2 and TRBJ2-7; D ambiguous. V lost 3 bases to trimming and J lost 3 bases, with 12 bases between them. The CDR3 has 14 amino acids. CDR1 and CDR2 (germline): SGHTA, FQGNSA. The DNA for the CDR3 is TGTGCCAGCAGCTTTAGCCCCGTGTACTACGAGCAGTACTTC. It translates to CASSFSPVYYEQYF.

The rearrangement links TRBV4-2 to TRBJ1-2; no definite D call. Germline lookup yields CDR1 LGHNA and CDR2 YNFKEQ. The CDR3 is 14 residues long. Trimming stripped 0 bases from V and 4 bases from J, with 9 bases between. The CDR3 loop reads CASSQDQGSYGYTF. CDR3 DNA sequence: TGTGCCAGCAGCCAAGATCAAGGGAGCTATGGCTACACCTTC.

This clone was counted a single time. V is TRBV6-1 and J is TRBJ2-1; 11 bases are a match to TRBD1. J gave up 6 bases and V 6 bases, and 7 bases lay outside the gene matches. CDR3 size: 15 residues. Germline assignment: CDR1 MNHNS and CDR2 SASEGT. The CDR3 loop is CASSRGQGVVNEQFF. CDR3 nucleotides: TGTGCCAGCAGCAGGGGACAGGGGGTTGTCAATGAGCAGTTCTTC.

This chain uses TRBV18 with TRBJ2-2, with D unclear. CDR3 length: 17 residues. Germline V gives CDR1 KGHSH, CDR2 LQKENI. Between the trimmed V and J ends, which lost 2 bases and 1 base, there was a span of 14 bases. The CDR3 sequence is CASSPGGALQNTGELFF. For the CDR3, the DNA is TGTGCCAGCTCACCAGGTGGTGCGTTGCAGAACACCGGGGAGCTGTTTTTT.

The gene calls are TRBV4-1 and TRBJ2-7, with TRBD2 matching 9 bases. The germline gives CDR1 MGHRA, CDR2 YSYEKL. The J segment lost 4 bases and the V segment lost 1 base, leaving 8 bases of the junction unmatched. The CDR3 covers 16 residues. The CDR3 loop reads CASSQAPSGTDYEQYF. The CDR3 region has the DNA TGCGCCAGCAGCCAAGCTCCTAGCGGGACCGATTACGAGCAGTACTTC.

Here the CDR3 DNA reads TGCGCCAGCAGCTTGGCCGGGGGTATAGAGCCCCAGCATTTT. This encodes CASSLAGGIEPQHF. The gene calls are TRBV5-1 and TRBJ1-5, with D possibly being TRBD1 (5 bases). The CDR3 consists of 14 residues. V lost 0 bases and J 8 bases, leaving 12 bases between the germline ends. Germline V gene lookup returns CDR1 SGHRS and CDR2 YFSETQ.

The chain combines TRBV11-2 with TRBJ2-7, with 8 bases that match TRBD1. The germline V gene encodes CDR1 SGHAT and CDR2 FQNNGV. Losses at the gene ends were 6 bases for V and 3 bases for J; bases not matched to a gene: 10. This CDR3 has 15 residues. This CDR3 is CASSRPTGVLYEQYF. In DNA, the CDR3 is TGTGCCAGCAGTCGCCCGACAGGGGTCCTCTACGAGCAGTACTTC. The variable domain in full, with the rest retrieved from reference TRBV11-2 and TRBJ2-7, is EAGVAQSPRYKIIEKRQSVAFWCNPISGHATLYWYQQILGQGPKLLIQFQNNGVVDDSQLPKDRFSAERLKGVDSTLKIQPAKLEDSAVYLCASSRPTGVLYEQYFGPGTRLTVT.

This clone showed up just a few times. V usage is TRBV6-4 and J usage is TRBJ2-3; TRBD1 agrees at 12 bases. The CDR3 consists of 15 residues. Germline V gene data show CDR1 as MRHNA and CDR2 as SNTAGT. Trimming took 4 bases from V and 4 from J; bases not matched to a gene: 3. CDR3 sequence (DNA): TGTGCCAGCAGTGCGGGACAGGGGGCCTCAGATACGCAGTATTTT. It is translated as CASSAGQGASDTQYF.

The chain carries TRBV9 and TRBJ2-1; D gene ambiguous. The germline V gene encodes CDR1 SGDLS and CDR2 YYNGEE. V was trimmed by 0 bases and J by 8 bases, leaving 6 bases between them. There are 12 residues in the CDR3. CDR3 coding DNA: TGTGCCAGCAGCGTAGAAGCGCATGAGCAGTTCTTC. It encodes CASSVEAHEQFF.

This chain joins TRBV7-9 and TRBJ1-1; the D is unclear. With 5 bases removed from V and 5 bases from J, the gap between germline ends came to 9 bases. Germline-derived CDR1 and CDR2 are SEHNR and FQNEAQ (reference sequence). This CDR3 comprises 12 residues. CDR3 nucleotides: TGTGCCAGCAGCCGTTGGGAGACTGAAGCTTTCTTT. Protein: CASSRWETEAFF.

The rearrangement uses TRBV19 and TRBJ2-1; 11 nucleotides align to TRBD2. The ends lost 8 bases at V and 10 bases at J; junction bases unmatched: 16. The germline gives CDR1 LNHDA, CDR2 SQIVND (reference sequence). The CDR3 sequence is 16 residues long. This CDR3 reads CASSSGTSGAGGEQFF. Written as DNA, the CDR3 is TGTGCCAGTTCCTCCGGGACTAGCGGAGCCGGAGGGGAGCAGTTCTTC.

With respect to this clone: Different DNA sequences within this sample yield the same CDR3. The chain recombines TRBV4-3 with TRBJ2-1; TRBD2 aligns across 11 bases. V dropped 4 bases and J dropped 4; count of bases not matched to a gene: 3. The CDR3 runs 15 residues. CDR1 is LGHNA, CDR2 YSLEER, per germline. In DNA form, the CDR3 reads TGCGCCAGCAGCCCTGGGACTAGCGGTTACAATGAGCAGTTCTTC. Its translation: CASSPGTSGYNEQFF.

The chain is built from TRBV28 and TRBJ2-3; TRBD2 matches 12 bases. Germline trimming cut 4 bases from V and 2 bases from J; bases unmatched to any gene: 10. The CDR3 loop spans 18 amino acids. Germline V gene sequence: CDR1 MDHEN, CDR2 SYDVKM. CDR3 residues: CASSSPASGRGFTDTQYF. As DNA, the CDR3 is TGTGCCAGCAGTTCTCCGGCTAGCGGGAGGGGGTTCACAGATACGCAGTATTTT.

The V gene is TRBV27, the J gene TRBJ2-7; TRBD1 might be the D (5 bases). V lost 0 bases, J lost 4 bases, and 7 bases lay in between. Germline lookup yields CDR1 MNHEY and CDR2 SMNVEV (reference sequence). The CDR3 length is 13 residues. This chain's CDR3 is CASSLSGRYEQYF. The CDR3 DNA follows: TGTGCCAGCAGTTTATCGGGGCGATACGAGCAGTACTTC.

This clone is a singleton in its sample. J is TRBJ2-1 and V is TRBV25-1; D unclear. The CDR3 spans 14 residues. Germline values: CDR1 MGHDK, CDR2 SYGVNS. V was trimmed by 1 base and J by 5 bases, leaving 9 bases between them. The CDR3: CASSEFNVDNEQFF. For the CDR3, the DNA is TGTGCCAGCAGTGAATTTAACGTAGACAATGAGCAGTTCTTC.